Included here is one T cell receptor beta chain sequence, with context. Its antigen remains unknown. 250 to 300 ng DNA, some 30,000 T cell genomes, went into unsorted PBMC replicate PCRs. Under the authors' procedure: From ImmunoSEQ came sequences covering only the junction and carrying no quality scores, so filtering differed. Libraries were prepared by immunoSEQ multiplex PCR; TCRdb keeps only in-frame clonotypes and omits some of them. V and J calls and clone size come straight from that table; D and trimming were deduced from the DNA. The sample lists approximately 510,000 clones, 75% to 85% seen once, with 10% to 15% in the top ten. Germline loops: CDR1 SGDLS, CDR2 YYNGEE. CDR3 length: 15 residues. The V and J ends lost 0 bases and 5 bases respectively, with 11 bases between them. The sample comes from a study of shared clonotypes between healthy human individuals. Regarding the study as a whole: What limited the represented genetic and exposure-history diversity was the small number of donors.

Sequenced: PBMCs. The chain links TRBV9 to TRBJ2-2; weak D call: TRBD2 (5 bases). This TCR was sampled from a woman aged 40 to 50 in good health. Some clones in this sample may be carry-over from other donors' samples. The CDR3 DNA sequence: TGTGCCAGCAGCGTAGATGAGGGATTGACCGGGGAGCTGTTTTTT. Translating gives CASSVDEGLTGELFF.